These 22 T cell receptor beta chains were sequenced from one sample in a study of radiation and T cells in renal cell carcinoma. Time point indicated: baseline pretreatment blood. Treatment described: 15 Gy SBRT to primary tumor, nephrectomy 4 weeks later. Generated by immunoSEQ multiplex PCR, the TCRdb table keeps only in-frame clones and is missing some. Of tens of thousands of clones listed, roughly 80% are singletons. The sample here was blood, taken from a patient whose treatment included radiotherapy and nephrectomy. The receptors derive from a man in his 60s with renal cell carcinoma.

The chain couples TRBV14 to TRBJ1-6, with D possibly being TRBD1 (5 bases). V was trimmed by 1 base and J by 13 bases, leaving 14 bases between them. This CDR3 is 14 amino acids long. The V gene's germline CDR1 is SGHDN and CDR2 FVKESK. CDR3 nucleotides: TGTGCCAGCAGCCAAGGGACCGGGGGGACCCCCCTCCACTTT. Translation gives CASSQGTGGTPLHF.

J is TRBJ2-7 and V is TRBV29-1; 9 nucleotides line up with TRBD1. The CDR3 runs 13 residues. Germline V CDR1 and CDR2: SQVTM, ANQGSEA. V gave up 7 bases and J gave up 4 bases; unmatched junction bases: 8. This chain's CDR3 is CSAGAGQGYEQYF. The CDR3 bases are TGCAGCGCCGGGGCGGGACAGGGATACGAGCAGTACTTC.

This clone was recorded only once. The chain couples TRBV5-6 to TRBJ2-3; 7 bases match TRBD1. V was clipped by 2 bases and J by 5 bases; unmatched bases: 20. This CDR3 spans 19 amino acids. The germline gives CDR1 SGHDT, CDR2 YYEEEE. The CDR3 nucleotides are TGTGCCAGCAGCTTCTCCCCCCACCTAACAGGGGATGTAGGAGATACGCAGTATTTT. As protein: CASSFSPHLTGDVGDTQYF.

This sequence joins TRBV6-5 and TRBJ2-1; TRBD2 aligns across 9 bases. After removal of 10 bases from V and 9 bases from J, the junction contained 7 bases not matched to a gene. Germline CDR1 is MNHEY and CDR2 is SVGAGI. This CDR3 region has 12 residues. The CDR3 loop is CATATTSGEQFF. CDR3 nucleotides: TGTGCCACCGCGACGACTAGCGGTGAGCAGTTCTTC.

This clone was observed a few times. The chain couples TRBV5-4 to TRBJ2-7, with 9 bases identical to TRBD1. Germline V CDR1 and CDR2: SGHNT, YYREEE (reference sequence). CDR3 length equals 13 residues. With 6 bases clipped from V and 4 bases from J, the junction kept 5 bases outside the gene matches. CDR3 amino acids: CASTLGQGYEQYF. The CDR3 nucleotides read TGTGCCAGCACCCTAGGACAGGGGTACGAGCAGTACTTC.

This clone was observed a handful of times. This chain's CDR3 is CASSGLAGGPPEQYF. The DNA for the CDR3 is TGCGCCAGCAGCGGACTAGCGGGAGGGCCCCCCGAGCAGTACTTC. The genes are TRBV5-1 and TRBJ2-7; 15 bases match TRBD2. The junction had 5 bases not matched to a gene; V was cut back by 4 bases and J by 6 bases. Per the germline V gene, CDR1 is SGHRS and CDR2 is YFSETQ. This CDR3 contains 15 residues.

This clone was detected a few times. This chain connects TRBV19 to TRBJ2-3; 7 bases fit TRBD2. This CDR3 is built from 14 residues. Germline-derived CDR1 and CDR2 are LNHDA and SQIVND (reference sequence). J lost 5 bases, V lost 10 bases, and 12 bases had no gene match. CDR3 loop: CATWGGSVGDTQYF. CDR3 nucleotide sequence: TGTGCCACTTGGGGCGGGAGTGTTGGAGATACGCAGTATTTT.

V and J are TRBV6-5 and TRBJ2-7; 7 bases are shared with TRBD1. V shed 4 bases, J shed 3 bases, and the junction held 9 bases outside the gene matches. CDR3 length equals 15 residues. The germline V gene encodes CDR1 MNHEY and CDR2 SVGAGI. CDR3 region: CASSSRRDSYYEQYF. The DNA for the CDR3 is TGTGCCAGCAGTTCCCGCCGGGACAGCTACTACGAGCAGTACTTC.

The rearrangement joins TRBV20-1 to TRBJ2-1; D may match TRBD1 or TRBD2 (6 bases each). This CDR3 comprises 11 residues. Germline V lookup: CDR1 DFQATT, CDR2 SNEGSKA (reference sequence). V lost 6 bases to trimming and J lost 6 bases, with 9 bases between them. The CDR3 coding sequence is TGCAGTGCGCCGGGGGCCAATGAGCAGTTCTTC. It codes for CSAPGANEQFF.

The J gene is TRBJ2-5, the V gene TRBV23-1; 7 bases line up with TRBD1. TRBV23-1 is placed among ORFs of uncertain function. This CDR3 comprises 15 residues. The ends lost 5 bases at V and 5 bases at J; junction bases unmatched: 11. Here the CDR3 reads CASSSIDRVRETQYF. CDR3 nucleotides: TGCGCCAGCAGTTCCATAGACAGGGTCAGGGAGACCCAGTACTTC.

The chain combines TRBV14 with TRBJ1-1; D might be TRBD1 (5 bases). Trimming removed 4 bases from V and 7 bases from J, with 19 bases in between. Per germline, CDR1 SGHDN and CDR2 FVKESK. The CDR3 is 15 residues long. CDR3 coding DNA: TGTGCCAGCAGCCCTTATTGGGGGAGGGCCGATGAAGCTTTCTTT. Translation: CASSPYWGRADEAFF.

This clone was detected once. The CDR3 reads CASSESPGTGLLADTQYF. For the CDR3, the DNA is TGCGCCAGCAGTGAGTCGCCAGGGACGGGACTATTAGCAGATACGCAGTATTTT. The V and J genes are TRBV10-1 and TRBJ2-3, with TRBD2 identical over 7 bases. Looked up from germline, CDR1 is WNHNN and CDR2 is SYGVQD (reference sequence). The CDR3 covers 18 residues. Trimming cost V 0 bases and J 4 bases; bases outside gene matches: 13.

The V and J genes are TRBV19 and TRBJ2-7; 7 nucleotides match TRBD1. This CDR3 region has 13 residues. V gave up 4 bases and J gave up 3 bases; unmatched junction bases: 3. Germline values: CDR1 LNHDA, CDR2 SQIVND (reference sequence). As DNA, the CDR3 is TGTGCCAGTAGTAAGGGACAGCTCTACGAGCAGTACTTC. Translation: CASSKGQLYEQYF.

The rearrangement joins TRBV11-3 to TRBJ1-6; no clear D gene. Germline V gives CDR1 SGHNT, CDR2 YENEEA. V lost 5 bases and J 14 bases, leaving 16 bases between the germline ends. This CDR3 comprises 13 residues. CDR3 sequence reads: CASSLDPSSSLHF. For the CDR3, the DNA is TGTGCCAGCAGCCTGGACCCCTCCTCGTCCCTCCACTTT.

The chain couples TRBV6-6 to TRBJ1-2, with 7 bases aligning to TRBD1. CDR3 length: 14 residues. CDR1 and CDR2 (germline): MNHNY, SVGAGI (reference sequence). Unmatched junction bases numbered 7, after V lost 6 bases and J lost 3 bases. Written as DNA, the CDR3 is TGTGCCAGCAGGCAACGACAGGGAGACTATGGCTACACCTTC. Amino acid sequence: CASRQRQGDYGYTF.

This clone was found a few times. The chain joins TRBV30 to TRBJ2-1, with 11 bases that match TRBD2. CDR3 length equals 15 residues. Trimming took 2 bases from V and 4 from J; bases not matched to a gene: 4. Germline loops: CDR1 GTSNPN, CDR2 SVGIG (reference sequence). CDR3 in amino acids: CAWSPGTSGYNEQFF. DNA of the CDR3: TGTGCCTGGAGTCCCGGGACTAGCGGATACAATGAGCAGTTCTTC.

The sample holds a few counts of this clone. The genes are TRBV29-1 and TRBJ1-1; D is unresolved. This CDR3 has 14 residues. Trimming left V 6 bases short and J 5 bases short, with 19 bases between. The germline CDR1 and CDR2 sequences are SQVTM and ANQGSEA. CDR3 loop: CSVDPGVVDTEAFF. The CDR3 DNA follows: TGCAGCGTCGACCCGGGAGTAGTGGATACTGAAGCTTTCTTT.

The genes are TRBV7-3 and TRBJ1-1; D gene unclear. The V gene lost 3 bases and the J gene lost 3 bases, with 8 bases spanning the gap. Germline V gene data show CDR1 as SGHTA and CDR2 as FQGTGA. CDR3 length: 13 residues. The CDR3 protein is CASSLSGDTEAFF. CDR3 sequence (DNA): TGTGCCAGCAGCTTGTCCGGGGACACTGAAGCTTTCTTT.

In its sample, this clone was seen a few times. The chain uses TRBV4-1 and TRBJ2-3, with D possibly TRBD2 on 6 matching bases. The CDR3 totals 15 residues. Germline V lookup: CDR1 MGHRA, CDR2 YSYEKL. V lost 0 bases and J 4 bases, leaving 11 bases between the germline ends. The CDR3 is CASSQDRRVADTQYF. CDR3 in DNA: TGCGCCAGCAGCCAAGATAGGAGGGTCGCAGATACGCAGTATTTT.

The CDR3 DNA is TGTGCCATCAAAAGGGGGCTAACTACAGGGGAGGCCACTGAAGCTTTCTTT. Translation: CAIKRGLTTGEATEAFF. This chain connects TRBV10-3 to TRBJ1-1; 7 positions agree with TRBD1. Germline loops: CDR1 ENHRY, CDR2 SYGVKD. Trimming removed 7 bases from V and 4 bases from J; junction bases left unmatched: 18. This CDR3 is 17 amino acids long.

The chain combines TRBV9 with TRBJ1-6; D gene uncertain. Trimming pared 0 bases from V and 1 base from J, leaving 5 bases between. Germline loops: CDR1 SGDLS, CDR2 YYNGEE. The CDR3 is made up of 15 amino acids. CDR3 bases: TGTGCCAGCAGCGTAGCAGGATCCTATAATTCACCCCTCCACTTT. Residues: CASSVAGSYNSPLHF.

V is TRBV11-2 and J is TRBJ2-7, with 9 bases identical to TRBD2. Germline CDR1 reads SGHAT; CDR2 reads FQNNGV. This CDR3 region has 15 residues. V trimming: 0 bases; J trimming: 4 bases; junction bases outside the gene matches: 4. CDR3 amino acids: CASSLEAGGFYEQYF. CDR3 bases: TGTGCCAGCAGCTTAGAAGCGGGAGGATTTTACGAGCAGTACTTC.